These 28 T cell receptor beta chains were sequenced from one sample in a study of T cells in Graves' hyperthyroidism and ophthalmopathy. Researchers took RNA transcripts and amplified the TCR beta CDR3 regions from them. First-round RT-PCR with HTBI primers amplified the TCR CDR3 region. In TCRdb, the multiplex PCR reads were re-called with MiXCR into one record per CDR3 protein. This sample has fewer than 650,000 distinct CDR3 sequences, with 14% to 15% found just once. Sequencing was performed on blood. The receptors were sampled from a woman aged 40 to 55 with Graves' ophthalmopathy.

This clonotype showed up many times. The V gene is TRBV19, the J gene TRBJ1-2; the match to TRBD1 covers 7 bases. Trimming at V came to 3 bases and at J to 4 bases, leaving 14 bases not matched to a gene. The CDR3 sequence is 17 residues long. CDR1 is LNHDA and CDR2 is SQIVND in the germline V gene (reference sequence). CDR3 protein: CASSIFPGGSSTYGYTF. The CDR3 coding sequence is TGTGCCAGTAGTATTTTTCCAGGGGGTTCCTCAACCTATGGCTACACCTTC.

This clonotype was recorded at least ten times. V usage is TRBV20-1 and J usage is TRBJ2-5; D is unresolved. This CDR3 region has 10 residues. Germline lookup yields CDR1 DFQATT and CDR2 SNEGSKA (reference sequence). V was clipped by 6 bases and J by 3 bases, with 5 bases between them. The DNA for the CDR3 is TGCAGTGCGTCCGAAGAGACCCAGTACTTC. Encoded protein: CSASEETQYF.

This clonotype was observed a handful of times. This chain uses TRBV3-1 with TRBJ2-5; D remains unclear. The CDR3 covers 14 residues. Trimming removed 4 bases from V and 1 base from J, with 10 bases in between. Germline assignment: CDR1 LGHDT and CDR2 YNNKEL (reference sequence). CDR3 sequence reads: CASSLPLSQETQYF. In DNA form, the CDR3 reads TGTGCCAGCAGCCTGCCCCTGTCCCAAGAGACCCAGTACTTC.

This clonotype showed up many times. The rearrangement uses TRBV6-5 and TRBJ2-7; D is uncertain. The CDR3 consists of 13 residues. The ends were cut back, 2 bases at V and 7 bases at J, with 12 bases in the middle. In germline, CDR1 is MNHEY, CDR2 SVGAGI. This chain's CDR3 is CASSYTDGGEQYF. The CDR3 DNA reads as TGTGCCAGCAGTTACACTGACGGTGGGGAGCAGTACTTC.

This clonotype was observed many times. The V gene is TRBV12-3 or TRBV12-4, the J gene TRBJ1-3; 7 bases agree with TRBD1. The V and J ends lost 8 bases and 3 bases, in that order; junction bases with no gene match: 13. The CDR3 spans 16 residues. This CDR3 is CASSLQGVGFGNTIYF. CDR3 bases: TGTGCCAGCTCCTTGCAGGGGGTCGGCTTTGGAAACACCATATATTTT.

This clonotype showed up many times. The CDR3 nucleotides read TGCAGTGCTAGAGATCTGACAGGGGACATCTGGGAGCAGTACTTC. Amino acids: CSARDLTGDIWEQYF. V gene TRBV20-1 combines with J gene TRBJ2-7, with 8 bases matching TRBD1. Germline V CDR1 and CDR2: DFQATT, SNEGSKA (reference sequence). With V trimmed by 0 bases and J by 7 bases, 11 bases remained unmatched. This CDR3 comprises 15 residues.

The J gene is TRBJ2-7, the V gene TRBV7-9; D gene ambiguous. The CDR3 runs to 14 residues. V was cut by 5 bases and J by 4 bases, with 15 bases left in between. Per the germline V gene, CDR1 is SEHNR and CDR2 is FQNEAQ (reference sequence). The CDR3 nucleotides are TGTGCCAGCAGCCCCGCATCGGTAATGTACGAGCAGTACTTC. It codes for CASSPASVMYEQYF.

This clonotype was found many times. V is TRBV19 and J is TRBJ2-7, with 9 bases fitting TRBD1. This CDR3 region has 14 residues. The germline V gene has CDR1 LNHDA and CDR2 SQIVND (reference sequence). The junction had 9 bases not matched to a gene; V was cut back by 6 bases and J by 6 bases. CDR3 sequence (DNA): TGTGCCAGTAGCCGTGGGACAGGGAGGGCCGAGCAGTACTTC. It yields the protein CASSRGTGRAEQYF.

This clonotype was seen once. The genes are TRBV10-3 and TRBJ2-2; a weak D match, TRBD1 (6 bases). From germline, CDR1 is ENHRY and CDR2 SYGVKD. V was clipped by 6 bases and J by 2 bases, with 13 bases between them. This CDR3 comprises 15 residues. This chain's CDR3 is CAIRNRQENTGELFF. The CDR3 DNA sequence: TGTGCCATCAGGAATAGACAGGAAAACACCGGGGAGCTGTTTTTT.

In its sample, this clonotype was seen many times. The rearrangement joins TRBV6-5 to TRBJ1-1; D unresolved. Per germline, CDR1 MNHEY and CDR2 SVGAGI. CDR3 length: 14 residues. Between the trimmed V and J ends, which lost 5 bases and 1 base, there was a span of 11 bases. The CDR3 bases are TGTGCCAGCAGTCTGGACCGGACGAACACTGAAGCTTTCTTT. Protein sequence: CASSLDRTNTEAFF.

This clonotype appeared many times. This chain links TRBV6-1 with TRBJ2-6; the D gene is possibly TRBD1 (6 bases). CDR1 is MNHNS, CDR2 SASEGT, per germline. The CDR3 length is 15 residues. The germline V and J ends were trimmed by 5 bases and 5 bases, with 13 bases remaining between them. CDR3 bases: TGTGCCAGCAGTCGCAGGGGACCGAGGGCCAACGTCCTGACTTTC. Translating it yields CASSRRGPRANVLTF.

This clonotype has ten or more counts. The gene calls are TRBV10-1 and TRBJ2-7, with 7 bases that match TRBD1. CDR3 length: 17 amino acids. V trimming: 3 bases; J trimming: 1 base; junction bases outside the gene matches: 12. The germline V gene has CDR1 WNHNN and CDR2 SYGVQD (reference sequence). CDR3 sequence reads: CASSDNYGTETSYEQYF. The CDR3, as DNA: TGCGCCAGCAGTGACAATTACGGGACAGAAACATCCTACGAGCAGTACTTC.

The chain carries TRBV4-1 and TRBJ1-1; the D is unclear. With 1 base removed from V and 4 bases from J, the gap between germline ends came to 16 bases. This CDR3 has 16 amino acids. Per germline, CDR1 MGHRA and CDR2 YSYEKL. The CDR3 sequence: CASSQVSPDMTTEAFF. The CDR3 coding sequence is TGCGCCAGCAGCCAAGTTTCCCCAGATATGACCACTGAAGCTTTCTTT.

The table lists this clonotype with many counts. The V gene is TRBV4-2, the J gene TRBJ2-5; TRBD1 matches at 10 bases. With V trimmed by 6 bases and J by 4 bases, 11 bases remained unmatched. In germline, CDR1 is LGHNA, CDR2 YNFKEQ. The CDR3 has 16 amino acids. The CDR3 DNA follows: TGTGCCAGCAGTCCCGGGACAGGGGACTTCGGAGAGACCCAGTACTTC. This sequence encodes CASSPGTGDFGETQYF.

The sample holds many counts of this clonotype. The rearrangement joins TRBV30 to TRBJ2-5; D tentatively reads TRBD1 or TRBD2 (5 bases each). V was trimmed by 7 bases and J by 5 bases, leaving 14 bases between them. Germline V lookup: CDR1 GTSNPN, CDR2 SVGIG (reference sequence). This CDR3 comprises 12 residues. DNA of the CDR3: TGTGCCTCCCGAGGGGATGTGGAGACCCAGTACTTC. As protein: CASRGDVETQYF.

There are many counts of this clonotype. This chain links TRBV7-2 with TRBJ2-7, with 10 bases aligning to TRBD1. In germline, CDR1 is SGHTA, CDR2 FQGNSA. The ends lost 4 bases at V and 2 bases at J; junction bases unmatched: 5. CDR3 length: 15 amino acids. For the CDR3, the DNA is TGTGCCAGCAGCTCCGGGACAGGGGCCACCTACGAGCAGTACTTC. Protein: CASSSGTGATYEQYF.

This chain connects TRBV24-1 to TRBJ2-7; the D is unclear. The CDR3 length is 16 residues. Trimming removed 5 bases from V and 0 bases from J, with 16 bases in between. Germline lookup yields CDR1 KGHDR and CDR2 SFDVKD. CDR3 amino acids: CATSGPVWTNSYEQYF. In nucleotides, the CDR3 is TGTGCCACCAGTGGTCCCGTTTGGACCAACTCCTACGAGCAGTACTTC.

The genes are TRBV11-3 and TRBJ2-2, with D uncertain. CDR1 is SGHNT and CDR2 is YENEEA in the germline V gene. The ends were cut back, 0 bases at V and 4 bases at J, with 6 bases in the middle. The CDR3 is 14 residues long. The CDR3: CASSLDPGTGELFF. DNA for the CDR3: TGTGCCAGCAGCTTAGATCCTGGCACCGGGGAGCTGTTTTTT. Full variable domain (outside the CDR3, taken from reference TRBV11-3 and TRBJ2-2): EAGVVQSPRYKIIEKKQPVAFWCNPISGHNTLYWYLQNLGQGPELLIRYENEEAVDDSQLPKDRFSAERLKGVDSTLKIQPAELGDSAVYLCASSLDPGTGELFFGEGSRLTVL.

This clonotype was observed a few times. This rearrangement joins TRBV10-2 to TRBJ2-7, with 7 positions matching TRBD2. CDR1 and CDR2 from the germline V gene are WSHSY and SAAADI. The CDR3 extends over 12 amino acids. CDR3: CASSPGLLLASV. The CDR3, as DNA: TGCGCCAGCAGTCCGGGACTACTACTTGCTTCGGTA.

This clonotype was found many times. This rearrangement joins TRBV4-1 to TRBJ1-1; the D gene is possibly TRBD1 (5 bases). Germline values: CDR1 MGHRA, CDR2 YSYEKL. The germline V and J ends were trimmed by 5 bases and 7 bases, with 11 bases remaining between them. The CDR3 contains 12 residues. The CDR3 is CASSKDTGEAFF. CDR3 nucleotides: TGCGCCAGCAGCAAGGACACTGGTGAAGCTTTCTTT.

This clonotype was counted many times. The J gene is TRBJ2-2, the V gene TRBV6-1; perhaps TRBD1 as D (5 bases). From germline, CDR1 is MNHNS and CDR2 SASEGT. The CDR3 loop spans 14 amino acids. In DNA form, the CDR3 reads TGTGGCACGCGGCAAGGACAGAACACCGGGGAGCTGTTTTTT. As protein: CGTRQGQNTGELFF.

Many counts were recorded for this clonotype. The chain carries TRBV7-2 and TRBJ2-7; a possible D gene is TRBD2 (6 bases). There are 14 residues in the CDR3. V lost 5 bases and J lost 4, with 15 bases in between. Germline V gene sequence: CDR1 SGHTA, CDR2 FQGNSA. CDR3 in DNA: TGTGCCAGCAGCATACCGGGACTCACATACGAGCAGTACTTC. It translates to CASSIPGLTYEQYF.

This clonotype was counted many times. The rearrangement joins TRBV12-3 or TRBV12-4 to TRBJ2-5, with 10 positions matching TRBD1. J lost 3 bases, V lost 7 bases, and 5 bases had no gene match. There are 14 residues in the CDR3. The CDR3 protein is CASTATGGEETQYF. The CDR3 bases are TGTGCCAGCACTGCGACAGGGGGCGAAGAGACCCAGTACTTC.

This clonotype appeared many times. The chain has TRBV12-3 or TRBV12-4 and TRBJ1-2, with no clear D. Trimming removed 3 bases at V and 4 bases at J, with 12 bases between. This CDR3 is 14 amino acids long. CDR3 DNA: TGTGCCAGCAGTTTTACGGACGGCTTCTATGGCTACACCTTC. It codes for CASSFTDGFYGYTF.

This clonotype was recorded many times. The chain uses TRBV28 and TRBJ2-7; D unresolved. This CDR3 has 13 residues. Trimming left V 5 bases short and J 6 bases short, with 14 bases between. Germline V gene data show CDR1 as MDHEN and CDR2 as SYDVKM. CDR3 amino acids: CASSRPTRFEQYF. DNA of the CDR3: TGTGCCAGCAGTCGACCGACACGGTTCGAGCAGTACTTC.

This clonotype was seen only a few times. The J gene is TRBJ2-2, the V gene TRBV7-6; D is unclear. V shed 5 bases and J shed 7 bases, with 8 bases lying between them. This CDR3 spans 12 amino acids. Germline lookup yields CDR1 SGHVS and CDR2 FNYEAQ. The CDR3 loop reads CASSPTYGELFF. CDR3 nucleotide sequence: TGTGCCAGCAGCCCGACTTACGGGGAGCTGTTTTTT.

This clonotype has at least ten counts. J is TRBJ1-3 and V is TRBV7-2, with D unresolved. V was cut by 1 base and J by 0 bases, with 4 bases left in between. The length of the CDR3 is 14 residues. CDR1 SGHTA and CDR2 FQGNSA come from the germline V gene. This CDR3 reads CASSLDISGNTIYF. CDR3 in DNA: TGTGCCAGCAGCTTAGACATCTCTGGAAACACCATATATTTT. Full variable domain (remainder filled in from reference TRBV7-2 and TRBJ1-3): GAGVSQSPSNKVTEKGKDVELRCDPISGHTALYWYRQSLGQGLEFLIYFQGNSAPDKSGLPSDRFSAERTGGSVSTLTIQRTQQEDSAVYLCASSLDISGNTIYFGEGSWLTVV.

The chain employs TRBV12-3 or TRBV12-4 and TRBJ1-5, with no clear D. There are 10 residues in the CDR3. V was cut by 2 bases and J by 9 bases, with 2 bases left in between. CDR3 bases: TGTGCCAGCAGTTTATCGCCCCAGCATTTT. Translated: CASSLSPQHF.